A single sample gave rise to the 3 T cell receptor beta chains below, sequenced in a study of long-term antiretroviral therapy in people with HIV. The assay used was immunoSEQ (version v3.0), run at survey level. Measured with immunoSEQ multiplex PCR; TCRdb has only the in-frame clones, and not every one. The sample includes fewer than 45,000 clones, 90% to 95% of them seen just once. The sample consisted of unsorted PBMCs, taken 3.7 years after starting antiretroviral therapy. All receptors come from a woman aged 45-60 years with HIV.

The CDR3 loop reads CASSHTRQSPYNEQFF. The CDR3 DNA reads as TGTGCCAGCAGCCACACCCGACAGAGCCCCTACAATGAGCAGTTCTTC. This chain links TRBV13 with TRBJ2-1; D is perhaps TRBD1 (5 bases). CDR3 length: 16 residues. CDR1 is PRHDT and CDR2 is FYEKMQ in the germline V gene (reference sequence). Trimming left V 5 bases short and J 2 bases short, with 16 bases between.

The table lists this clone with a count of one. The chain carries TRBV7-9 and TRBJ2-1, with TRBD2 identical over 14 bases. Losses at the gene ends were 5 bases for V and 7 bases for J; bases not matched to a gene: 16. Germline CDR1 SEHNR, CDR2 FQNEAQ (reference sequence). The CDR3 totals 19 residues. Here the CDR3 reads CASSRLTTSGGARANEQFF. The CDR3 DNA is TGTGCCAGCAGCCGTTTAACGACTAGCGGGGGGGCCCGAGCTAATGAGCAGTTCTTC.

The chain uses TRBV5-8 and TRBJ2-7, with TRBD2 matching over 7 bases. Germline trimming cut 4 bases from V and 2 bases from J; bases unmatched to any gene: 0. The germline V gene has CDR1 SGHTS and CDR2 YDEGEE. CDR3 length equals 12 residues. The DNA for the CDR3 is TGTGCCAGCAGCACTAGCGCCTACGAGCAGTACTTC. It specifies CASSTSAYEQYF.